This TCR beta chain was recovered during a study of blood T cell repertoires in COVID-19. Study-level background: Samples representing acute and convalescent COVID-19 were sourced from the United States, Italy and Spain. PBMCs, B-cell-depleted T cells, or T cells were the source of the cDNA or gDNA that made up the material.

To note about this clone: Other DNA sequences of this sample code for an identical CDR3.

The CDR3 length is 13 residues. Germline V gene data show CDR1 as LNHDA and CDR2 as SQIVND (reference sequence). Germline trimming cut 10 bases from V and 1 base from J; bases unmatched to any gene: 3. Per the study methods: Amplifying reference gene primers gave estimates of nucleated cell counts. The method was immunoSEQ multiplex PCR; TCRdb's version includes in-frame clones alone and lacks a portion of them. For V, J and clone size, that table is used; D and trimming come from the DNA. The table lists fewer than 250,000 clones, around 80% of them singletons, with around 12% in the top ten. The sequence was obtained from a woman in her fifties or sixties with acute or convalescent COVID-19. What was sequenced was peripheral blood. The V gene is TRBV19, the J gene TRBJ1-5, with 8 positions matching TRBD1. CDR3 in amino acids: CATDRGSNQPQHF. CDR3 coding DNA: TGTGCCACCGACAGGGGAAGCAATCAGCCCCAGCATTTT.